The rows below give T cell receptor beta chains drawn from one sample of a study of blood T cell repertoires in COVID-19. The repertoire was sequenced with immunoSEQ multiplex PCR; TCRdb's copy has only in-frame clones and lacks some. The table includes about 170,000 clones, 85% to 90% detected once. The source material was peripheral blood. Receptor source: a man in his fifties who had recovered from COVID-19. Each CDR3 is given with its conserved first and last residue. D genes are given only for firm matches. The size of a clone is reported for some rows only, either as once, few or many, or as a class for expanded clones.

J | D | size | V | CDR3 | DNA
TRBJ2-1 | - | once | TRBV20-1 | CSASSGSYNEQFF | TGCAGTGCTAGTAGCGGCTCCTACAATGAGCAGTTCTTC
TRBJ1-3 | TRBD1 | - | TRBV7-9 | CASSRQGAVSGNTIYF | TGTGCCAGCAGCAGGCAGGGGGCGGTTTCTGGAAACACCATATATTTT
TRBJ2-7 | TRBD1 | - | TRBV28 | CASSPDRVREQYF | TGTGCCAGCAGTCCGGACAGGGTGCGGGAGCAGTACTTC
TRBJ2-7 | - | - | TRBV6-5 | CASSYLGSTYEQYF | TGTGCCAGCAGTTATTTGGGCAGCACCTACGAGCAGTACTTC
TRBJ2-1 | TRBD2 | - | TRBV5-4 | CASSLGTSGTKANNEQFF | TGTGCCAGCAGCTTGGGGACTAGCGGGACTAAAGCGAACAATGAGCAGTTCTTC
TRBJ1-5 | - | - | TRBV28 | CASSQPVGNQPQHF | TGTGCCAGCAGCCAACCAGTGGGCAATCAGCCCCAGCATTTT
TRBJ2-6 | - | - | TRBV4-1 | CASSQAQGFGANVLTF | TGCGCCAGCAGCCAAGCCCAGGGTTTTGGGGCCAACGTCCTGACTTTC
TRBJ2-1 | - | - | TRBV5-1 | CASSFDREVSNEQFF | TGCGCCAGCAGCTTCGACAGGGAGGTTTCCAATGAGCAGTTCTTC
TRBJ1-1 | TRBD1 | once | TRBV4-3 | CASSQGVRGPTEAFF | TGCGCCAGCAGCCAAGGGGTCAGGGGGCCCACTGAAGCTTTCTTT
TRBJ1-1 | - | few | TRBV19 | CASSIGQTEAFF | TGTGCCAGTAGTATAGGTCAGACTGAAGCTTTCTTT
TRBJ2-7 | - | few | TRBV6-5 | CATLADSSYEQYF | TGTGCCACCCTGGCGGACAGCTCCTACGAGCAGTACTTC
TRBJ1-2 | TRBD1 | - | TRBV19 | CASRLGTGYGYTF | TGTGCCAGTAGACTTGGGACAGGCTATGGCTACACCTTC
TRBJ1-6 | - | - | TRBV10-2 | CASRPGSEGPLHF | TGCGCCAGCAGGCCGGGCTCTGAGGGACCCCTCCACTTT
TRBJ2-1 | TRBD2 | - | TRBV5-6 | CASSPRLAGAELREQFF | TGTGCCAGCAGCCCGAGACTAGCGGGAGCGGAATTGCGTGAGCAGTTCTTC
TRBJ2-7 | - | - | TRBV10-1 | CASSNLRGPYEQYF | TGCGCCAGCTCGAACCTCAGGGGTCCCTACGAGCAGTACTTC
TRBJ2-2 | TRBD1 | - | TRBV18 | CASSPRTGGHTGELFF | TGTGCCAGCTCACCTCGAACAGGGGGCCACACCGGGGAGCTGTTTTTT
TRBJ2-7 | - | - | TRBV9 | CASSSGGASEQYF | TGTGCCAGCAGCTCAGGAGGGGCCTCCGAGCAGTACTTC
TRBJ2-6 | - | - | TRBV19 | CASSIGRGPGANVLTF | TGTGCCAGTAGTATAGGACGGGGTCCCGGGGCCAACGTCCTGACTTTC
TRBJ2-2 | - | - | TRBV19 | CASTSLGQKTTGELFF | TGTGCCAGTACCTCGCTCGGACAGAAGACGACCGGGGAGCTGTTTTTT
TRBJ1-5 | TRBD1 | - | TRBV2 | CASSSTGDQPQHF | TGTGCCAGCAGTTCCACAGGGGATCAGCCCCAGCATTTT
TRBJ2-1 | TRBD2 | - | TRBV5-1 | CASHTGGAGEQFF | TGCGCCAGCCACACGGGGGGGGCAGGTGAGCAGTTCTTC
TRBJ2-3 | TRBD2 | - | TRBV3-1/TRBV3-2 | CASSQDGLADTQYF | TGTGCCAGCAGCCAGGATGGACTAGCGGATACGCAGTATTTT
TRBJ2-1 | - | - | TRBV11-2 | CASSLQGTGGNEQFF | TGTGCCAGCAGCTTGCAGGGGACGGGTGGGAATGAGCAGTTCTTC
TRBJ2-1 | - | - | TRBV2 | CASGAAVSYNEQFF | TGTGCCAGCGGTGCGGCGGTCTCCTACAATGAGCAGTTCTTC
TRBJ1-4 | TRBD1 | - | TRBV6-5 | CASQGGAEEKLFF | TGTGCCAGCCAAGGGGGCGCGGAGGAAAAACTGTTTTTT
TRBJ1-6 | - | - | TRBV6-2/TRBV6-3 | CASSYSDNSPLHF | TGTGCCAGCAGTTATTCAGATAATTCACCCCTCCACTTT